A single sample gave rise to the 16 T cell receptor beta chains below, sequenced in a study of T cell responses to AZD1222 COVID-19 vaccine (dated by TCRdb to about 2021). Library generation was performed with the immunoSEQ multiplex PCR assay. TCRdb provides this immuneACCESS table in a form limited to in-frame rearrangements. Some clones are lacking; in checked studies, under half of them reflect an unresolved V gene, and why the rest are absent is not known. This sample is represented by some 150,000 clones; around nine tenths of them were singletons. Of the sample, 6.9% falls within the top ten clones. The time point label of this sample denotes: sample from adult after SARS-CoV-2 infection, after symptom onset. Sequencing was performed on peripheral blood, taken after recovery from COVID-19. The source is an adult who had recovered from COVID-19.

CDR3 DNA sequence: TGTGCCAGCAGTGGGTTTGGACAGGGCCGGGGCTACACCTTC. Its translation: CASSGFGQGRGYTF. The chain links TRBV2 to TRBJ1-2, with 8 nucleotides matching TRBD1. The V segment lost 4 bases and the J segment 8 bases; nucleotides outside the gene matches: 9. From germline, CDR1 is SNHLY and CDR2 FYNNEI. The CDR3 totals 14 residues.

V and J are TRBV9 and TRBJ2-7, with 10 bases lining up with TRBD1. Unmatched junction bases numbered 8, after V lost 1 base and J lost 7 bases. The germline gives CDR1 SGDLS, CDR2 YYNGEE. The CDR3 has 15 amino acids. The CDR3 DNA is TGTGCCAGCAGCGTACTGGGACAGGGGCTTGGTGAGCAGTACTTC. Residues: CASSVLGQGLGEQYF.

The V and J genes are TRBV28 and TRBJ1-1, with 7 bases identical to TRBD1. This CDR3 spans 15 amino acids. Trimming at V came to 4 bases and at J to 4 bases, leaving 9 bases not matched to a gene. Germline V gives CDR1 MDHEN, CDR2 SYDVKM. The CDR3 protein is CASSSHRGRGTEAFF. CDR3 in DNA: TGTGCCAGCAGTTCCCACAGGGGAAGAGGCACTGAAGCTTTCTTT.

This sequence joins TRBV2 and TRBJ1-1, with D uncertain. CDR1 SNHLY and CDR2 FYNNEI come from the germline V gene. V lost 0 bases to trimming and J lost 4 bases, with 0 bases between them. The CDR3 runs 11 residues. The CDR3 reads CASSEATEAFF. CDR3 DNA sequence: TGTGCCAGCAGTGAAGCCACTGAAGCTTTCTTT.

The rearrangement joins TRBV13 to TRBJ2-1; the match to TRBD2 covers 13 bases. J lost 7 bases, V lost 3 bases, and 6 bases had no gene match. Germline V gene sequence: CDR1 PRHDT, CDR2 FYEKMQ (reference sequence). The length of the CDR3 is 16 residues. Written as DNA, the CDR3 is TGTGCCAGCAGCTTTTTTAGACTAGCGGGGGGAAATGAGCAGTTCTTC. Encoded protein: CASSFFRLAGGNEQFF.

The V call is TRBV20-1, the J call TRBJ2-7, with D maybe TRBD1 (6 bases). The CDR3 has 13 amino acids. CDR1 and CDR2 from the germline V gene are DFQATT and SNEGSKA (reference sequence). V shed 3 bases and J shed 6 bases, with 15 bases lying between them. This chain's CDR3 is CSASLVSGAEQYF. CDR3 bases: TGCAGTGCTAGTCTTGTTTCAGGGGCCGAGCAGTACTTC.

In this sample, this clone turned up a few times. The chain links TRBV13 to TRBJ2-4; no definite D call. CDR3 length: 13 amino acids. Trimming removed 5 bases at V and 2 bases at J, with 7 bases between. Germline CDR1 PRHDT, CDR2 FYEKMQ (reference sequence). The CDR3 reads CASSRSPKNIQYF. The CDR3 nucleotides are TGTGCCAGCAGCCGGAGCCCCAAAAACATTCAGTACTTC.

This clone has a single count. V gene TRBV5-6 combines with J gene TRBJ1-1, with 7 bases matching TRBD1. The CDR3 covers 16 residues. The V gene's germline CDR1 is SGHDT and CDR2 YYEEEE. V was pared by 4 bases and J by 4 bases, with 13 bases of the junction left unmatched. The CDR3, as DNA: TGTGCCAGCAGCCCCCGGACAGGCGGATCGAGCACTGAAGCTTTCTTT. Translated, it gives CASSPRTGGSSTEAFF.

The V and J genes are TRBV12-5 and TRBJ2-1, with TRBD2 matching over 10 bases. CDR1 and CDR2 (germline): LGHNT, FRNRAP. V trimming: 0 bases; J trimming: 4 bases; junction bases outside the gene matches: 9. The CDR3 loop spans 18 amino acids. In DNA form, the CDR3 reads TGTGCTAGTGGTTTGGTACTGGGGCTAGCGGGGGTTTACAATGAGCAGTTCTTC. Translated: CASGLVLGLAGVYNEQFF.

The chain carries TRBV29-1 and TRBJ2-1; possible D gene TRBD2, 5 bases. The V end was cut by 7 bases, the J end by 9 bases, with 13 bases between. Germline CDR1 reads SQVTM; CDR2 reads ANQGSEA. CDR3 length: 11 amino acids. This chain's CDR3 is CSGRGGPEQFF. Here the CDR3 DNA reads TGCAGCGGGAGAGGCGGGCCTGAGCAGTTCTTC.

The CDR3 sequence is CASSQSSGANVLTF. CDR3 nucleotide sequence: TGCGCCAGCAGCCAATCATCAGGGGCCAACGTCCTGACTTTC. The chain carries TRBV5-1 and TRBJ2-6; no firm D call. CDR3 size: 14 residues. Trimming shortened V by 4 bases and J by 4 bases, and 9 bases separated the two germline ends. Germline V CDR1 and CDR2: SGHRS, YFSETQ.

The gene calls are TRBV10-3 and TRBJ1-1; TRBD1 matches 10 bases. The germline V gene has CDR1 ENHRY and CDR2 SYGVKD. The V gene end was trimmed by 6 bases and the J gene end by 1 base; junction bases not matched to a gene: 5. CDR3 length: 15 amino acids. CDR3 nucleotide sequence: TGTGCCATCAGGGAGGGACAGGGGCCGAACACTGAAGCTTTCTTT. This translates into CAIREGQGPNTEAFF.

V is TRBV14 and J is TRBJ2-2; maybe TRBD1 (6 bases). Trimming took off 2 bases at V and 5 bases at J, with 18 bases between the two ends. Germline V gives CDR1 SGHDN, CDR2 FVKESK. The CDR3 runs to 17 residues. Here the CDR3 DNA reads TGTGCCAGCAGCCAAAGGTCCAGGGGAATATTAACCGGGGAGCTGTTTTTT. It codes for CASSQRSRGILTGELFF.

This sequence joins TRBV27 and TRBJ2-1; maybe TRBD1 (5 bases). Trimming stripped 7 bases from V and 0 bases from J, with 16 bases between. The CDR3 runs 16 residues. Germline-derived CDR1 and CDR2 are MNHEY and SMNVEV (reference sequence). CDR3 in amino acids: CASIPLGESSYNEQFF. The CDR3 DNA sequence: TGTGCCAGCATACCCTTAGGGGAAAGCTCCTACAATGAGCAGTTCTTC.

The chain is built from TRBV19 and TRBJ1-6, with 8 positions matching TRBD1. The CDR3 has 15 residues. J lost 7 bases, V lost 8 bases, and 10 bases had no gene match. Germline CDR1 and CDR2: LNHDA and SQIVND (reference sequence). In nucleotides, the CDR3 is TGTGCCAGTCGGCAGGGGGCGAGTATGAATTCACCCCTCCACTTT. Residues: CASRQGASMNSPLHF.

This clone was observed a few times. The J gene is TRBJ1-1, the V gene TRBV5-5; D remains unclear. CDR1 is SGHKS, CDR2 YYEKEE, per germline (reference sequence). Trimming left V 0 bases short and J 3 bases short, with 15 bases between. This CDR3 contains 16 residues. For the CDR3, the DNA is TGTGCCAGCAGCTTGGTCGCAGGACCATTGGACACTGAAGCTTTCTTT. Translated: CASSLVAGPLDTEAFF.